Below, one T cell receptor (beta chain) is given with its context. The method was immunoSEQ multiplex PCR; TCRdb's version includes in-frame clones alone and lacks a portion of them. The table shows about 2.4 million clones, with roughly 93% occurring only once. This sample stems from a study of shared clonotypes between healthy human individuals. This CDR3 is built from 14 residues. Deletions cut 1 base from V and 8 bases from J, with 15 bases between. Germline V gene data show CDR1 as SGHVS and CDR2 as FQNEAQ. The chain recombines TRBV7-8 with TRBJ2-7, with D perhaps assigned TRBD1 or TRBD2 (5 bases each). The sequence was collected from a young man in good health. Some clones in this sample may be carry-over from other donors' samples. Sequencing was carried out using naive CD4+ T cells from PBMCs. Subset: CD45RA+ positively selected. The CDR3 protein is CASSLVDRGDKQYF. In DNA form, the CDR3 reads TGTGCCAGCAGCTTAGTGGATCGAGGGGATAAGCAGTACTTC.